This T cell receptor (beta chain) was sequenced for a study of tissue T cells after allogeneic stem cell transplantation. Study-wide findings and caveats: Anatomically similar tissues had similar TCR repertoires within each patient.

Described time point: mouse harvest day 7 after allogeneic transplant. Each mouse received 10^7 T-cell-depleted marrow cells plus 10^6 splenic CD5+ T cells by tail vein. Germline trimming cut 0 bases from V and 4 bases from J; bases unmatched to any gene: 1. The CDR3 has 15 residues. Germline V gene sequence: CDR1 SGHSA, CDR2 FRNQAP. TCRdb's copy holds only in-frame clones and misses some; the assay was immunoSEQ multiplex PCR. The sample yields some 3,700 clones, under 65% seen once. This clone was recorded a few times. The antigen remains unidentified. The gene names given are mouse names. The CDR3 end lies 1 residue beyond the end of the read and is filled in from the germline J gene.

What was sequenced was gut tissue. The chain has TRBV16 and TRBJ2-7; 12 bases map to TRBD2. The TCR was taken from a female BALB/c mouse given C57BL/6 T cells with graft-versus-host disease after an allogeneic hematopoietic cell transplant. The CDR3 bases that were read are TGTGCAAGCAGCTTAGAGGGGACTGGGGGGTATGAACAGTAC. The encoded protein is CASSLEGTGGYEQY. The entire CDR3 reads CASSLEGTGGYEQYF.